A selection of T cell receptor beta chains follows, all from one sample in a study of technical replicates of blood from a handful of donors. Sequenced by immunoSEQ multiplex PCR; TCRdb stores in-frame clones only, minus some. Of about 83,000 clones listed, roughly nine tenths are singletons. Sequencing was carried out using T cells isolated from PBMCs. These receptors were taken from a human donor in good health. Both conserved end residues are part of each CDR3. D genes are given only for firm matches. The size field is filled for only some rows; it gives once, few, many or a size class.

d_call: TRBD1; v_call: TRBV5-1; clone_size: -; j_call: TRBJ2-5; cdr3_aa: CASSIGGAMETQYF; cdr3_nt: TGCGCCAGCAGCATAGGGGGCGCAATGGAAACCCAGTACTTC
d_call: -; v_call: TRBV5-1; clone_size: -; j_call: TRBJ2-2; cdr3_aa: CASSLPGELFF; cdr3_nt: TGCGCCAGCAGCCTACCCGGGGAGCTGTTTTTT
d_call: -; v_call: TRBV19; clone_size: once; j_call: TRBJ1-4; cdr3_aa: CASSMSAANEKLFF; cdr3_nt: TGTGCCAGTAGTATGTCGGCGGCTAATGAAAAACTGTTTTTT
d_call: -; v_call: TRBV11-2; clone_size: once; j_call: TRBJ2-2; cdr3_aa: CASSLLETNTGELFF; cdr3_nt: TGTGCCAGCAGCTTACTTGAGACGAACACCGGGGAGCTGTTTTTT
d_call: -; v_call: TRBV28; clone_size: -; j_call: TRBJ2-7; cdr3_aa: CASRGSWSSEQYF; cdr3_nt: TGTGCCAGCAGAGGTTCTTGGAGTTCCGAGCAGTACTTC
d_call: -; v_call: TRBV6-5; clone_size: -; j_call: TRBJ1-1; cdr3_aa: CASISGIEAFF; cdr3_nt: TGTGCCAGCATCTCAGGGATCGAAGCTTTCTTT
d_call: TRBD2; v_call: TRBV7-6; clone_size: -; j_call: TRBJ2-1; cdr3_aa: CASSPRSGRRSYNEQFF; cdr3_nt: TGTGCCAGCAGCCCTCGGAGCGGGAGGAGGTCCTACAATGAGCAGTTCTTC
d_call: TRBD2; v_call: TRBV5-4; clone_size: -; j_call: TRBJ2-2; cdr3_aa: CASSRGMGGAGELFF; cdr3_nt: TGTGCCAGCAGCAGGGGCATGGGGGGGGCCGGGGAGCTGTTTTTT
d_call: -; v_call: TRBV4-1; clone_size: once; j_call: TRBJ2-7; cdr3_aa: CASSQVGSLRQYF; cdr3_nt: TGCGCCAGCAGCCAAGTTGGTTCCTTGAGGCAGTACTTC
d_call: TRBD2; v_call: TRBV2; clone_size: -; j_call: TRBJ2-7; cdr3_aa: CASTRRTSEPYF; cdr3_nt: TGTGCCAGCACCCGACGGACTAGCGAGCCGTACTTC
d_call: -; v_call: TRBV15; clone_size: -; j_call: TRBJ1-6; cdr3_aa: CATSPRFIRASPLHF; cdr3_nt: TGTGCCACCAGCCCCCGTTTCATCAGGGCCTCACCCCTCCACTTT
d_call: TRBD1; v_call: TRBV5-1; clone_size: -; j_call: TRBJ1-1; cdr3_aa: CASTSGTGNTEAFF; cdr3_nt: TGCGCCAGCACCTCCGGGACAGGGAACACTGAAGCTTTCTTT